Each of the 30 T cell receptor beta chains below was sequenced from the same sample in a study of OX40 agonist ivuxolimab in advanced cancers. Sequenced by immunoSEQ multiplex PCR; TCRdb stores in-frame clones only, minus some. The sample includes around 29,000 clones, 70% to 90% seen only once; the top ten take roughly 19%. Sequences were derived from CD4+ or CD8+ T cells sorted from blood, sampled in a trial of the OX40 agonist ivuxolimab. Receptor source: an adult with an advanced solid tumor such as melanoma, head and neck, liver or kidney cancer.

This chain links TRBV5-5 with TRBJ1-3, with D unclear. The CDR3 has 14 amino acids. Trimming shortened V by 9 bases and J by 5 bases, and 18 bases separated the two germline ends. Per the germline V gene, CDR1 is SGHKS and CDR2 is YYEKEE (reference sequence). The CDR3 loop reads CANLIRTLRNTIYF. The DNA for the CDR3 is TGTGCCAACCTAATTAGGACGCTCAGAAACACCATATATTTT. The full variable domain, rest sourced from reference TRBV5-5 and TRBJ1-3, is DAGVTQSPTHLIKTRGQQVTLRCSPISGHKSVSWYQQVLGQGPQFIFQYYEKEERGRGNFPDRFSARQFPNYSSELNVNALLLGDSALYLCANLIRTLRNTIYFGEGSWLTVV.

The chain has TRBV7-2 and TRBJ2-3, with 7 bases fitting TRBD2. Trimming at V came to 0 bases and at J to 0 bases, leaving 3 bases not matched to a gene. CDR3 length: 16 amino acids. Germline assignment: CDR1 SGHTA and CDR2 FQGNSA. DNA for the CDR3: TGTGCCAGCAGCTTAGCTGGGGGGGGGAGCACAGATACGCAGTATTTT. Residues: CASSLAGGGSTDTQYF.

The V gene is TRBV6-5, the J gene TRBJ2-5; D gene unclear. This CDR3 region has 13 residues. With 6 bases removed from V and 0 bases from J, the gap between germline ends came to 8 bases. Germline V gene lookup returns CDR1 MNHEY and CDR2 SVGAGI. The DNA for the CDR3 is TGTGCCAGCAGGACTGGGTACCAAGAGACCCAGTACTTC. Translation: CASRTGYQETQYF.

In this sample, this clone turned up a few times. The V and J genes are TRBV2 and TRBJ1-4, with D uncertain. V shed 2 bases and J shed 3 bases, with 7 bases lying between them. Germline V lookup: CDR1 SNHLY, CDR2 FYNNEI. CDR3 length: 14 residues. This chain's CDR3 is CASSEWQSNEKLFF. The CDR3 coding sequence is TGTGCCAGCAGTGAATGGCAGTCTAATGAAAAACTGTTTTTT.

This clone has a single count. This sequence joins TRBV6-5 and TRBJ2-5, with 10 bases fitting TRBD2. TRBJ2-7 matches the DNA end more closely, so the J call is doubtful. Germline lookup yields CDR1 MNHEY and CDR2 SVGAGI. The CDR3 is 15 amino acids. CDR3 nucleotide sequence: TGTGCCAGCAGTTACAACCTAGCGGGGGCCTACGAGCAGTACTTC. Its translation is CASSYNLAGAYEQYF.

This clone was counted between two and nine times. The rearrangement links TRBV19 to TRBJ1-2; unclear D gene. Between the trimmed V and J ends, which lost 4 bases and 2 bases, there was a span of 17 bases. Germline V gene lookup returns CDR1 LNHDA and CDR2 SQIVND (reference sequence). CDR3 length equals 16 residues. CDR3 residues: CASSTTRQGSNYGYTF. CDR3 sequence (DNA): TGTGCCAGTAGTACGACGCGACAAGGTTCCAACTATGGCTACACCTTC.

V usage is TRBV5-6 and J usage is TRBJ2-7, with TRBD1 matching over 11 bases. CDR1 and CDR2 from the germline V gene are SGHDT and YYEEEE. The J segment lost 5 bases and the V segment lost 4 bases, leaving 8 bases of the junction unmatched. This CDR3 has 15 amino acids. The CDR3 DNA sequence: TGTGCCAGCAGCCCCGGGACAGGGGGTTGGAACGAGCAGTACTTC. As protein: CASSPGTGGWNEQYF.

Notes on this clone: One junction end does not reproduce the germline sequence, and a read error may be involved. The chain employs TRBV5-8 and TRBJ1-1; tentative D call: TRBD1 (5 bases). The CDR3 length is 9 residues. Germline values: CDR1 SGHTS, CDR2 YDEGEE. The CDR3 protein is CASSFWDYF. Here the CDR3 DNA reads TGTGCCAGCAGCTTCTGGGACTACTTT. Variable domain in full (rest from reference TRBV5-8 and TRBJ1-1): EAGVTQSPTHLIKTRGQQATLRCSPISGHTSVYWYQQALGLGLQFLLWYDEGEERNRGNFPPRFSGRQFPNYSSELNVNALELEDSALYLCASSFWDYFGQGTRLTVV.

The chain couples TRBV19 to TRBJ1-1; possible D gene TRBD1, 6 bases. Per the germline V gene, CDR1 is LNHDA and CDR2 is SQIVND (reference sequence). This CDR3 is built from 16 residues. V gave up 11 bases and J gave up 4 bases, with 26 bases separating them. The CDR3 DNA reads as TGTGCCGGAGCCGGCACCGGCAGGGGCGCAAGCACTGAAGCTTTCTTT. This translates into CAGAGTGRGASTEAFF.

The chain recombines TRBV5-8 with TRBJ2-7; D uncertain. The CDR3 has 13 residues. Trimming removed 0 bases from V and 4 bases from J, with 8 bases in between. The V gene's germline CDR1 is SGHTS and CDR2 YDEGEE. The CDR3 DNA reads TGTGCCAGCAGCTTGGCCGTTGGGTACGAGCAGTACTTC. Its protein product is CASSLAVGYEQYF.

In DNA, the CDR3 is TGTGCCAGCAGTTTCACCCTAGCGGGAGAAACAGATACGCAGTATTTT. Its translation is CASSFTLAGETDTQYF. This chain joins TRBV28 and TRBJ2-3, with 10 bases matching TRBD2. The junction had 6 bases not matched to a gene; V was cut back by 3 bases and J by 3 bases. The CDR3 length is 16 residues. Germline CDR1 and CDR2: MDHEN and SYDVKM.

The V gene is TRBV28, the J gene TRBJ2-3; 9 nucleotides line up with TRBD1. CDR3 length: 14 residues. The V gene end was trimmed by 5 bases and the J gene end by 5 bases; junction bases not matched to a gene: 5. From germline, CDR1 is MDHEN and CDR2 SYDVKM. The CDR3 bases are TGTGCCAGCAGTGTGGACAGGGGAATAGATACGCAGTATTTT. Protein product: CASSVDRGIDTQYF.

The chain is built from TRBV19 and TRBJ2-5; 8 positions agree with TRBD1. Germline V gene sequence: CDR1 LNHDA, CDR2 SQIVND (reference sequence). The CDR3 sequence is 19 residues long. V was clipped by 4 bases and J by 5 bases; unmatched bases: 21. The CDR3: CASSTKPIVYRDRRETQYF. CDR3 sequence (DNA): TGTGCCAGTAGTACCAAACCTATCGTCTACCGGGACAGGAGGGAGACCCAGTACTTC.

The gene calls are TRBV7-9 and TRBJ2-3; 7 bases line up with TRBD1. This CDR3 comprises 15 residues. V gave up 5 bases and J gave up 1 base; unmatched junction bases: 6. CDR1 and CDR2 from the germline V gene are SEHNR and FQNEAQ (reference sequence). The CDR3 loop reads CASSPGTVGTDTQYF. DNA of the CDR3: TGTGCCAGCAGCCCGGGGACAGTAGGCACAGATACGCAGTATTTT.

This clone showed up just a few times. CDR3 loop: CASSSEKAANSPLHF. DNA for the CDR3: TGTGCCAGCAGCTCTGAGAAGGCAGCTAATTCACCCCTCCACTTT. The chain employs TRBV5-6 and TRBJ1-6, with D unclear. This CDR3 spans 15 amino acids. V lost 3 bases and J 6 bases, leaving 13 bases between the germline ends. The V gene's germline CDR1 is SGHDT and CDR2 YYEEEE.

CDR3 bases: TGTGCCAGCAGCTTAGGGGGCGAGAATGAGCAGTTCTTC. Its protein product is CASSLGGENEQFF. This chain connects TRBV7-8 to TRBJ2-1; maybe TRBD1 (5 bases). This CDR3 comprises 13 residues. Germline V CDR1 and CDR2: SGHVS, FQNEAQ. V gave up 1 base and J gave up 7 bases, with 8 bases separating them.

The V and J genes are TRBV11-1 and TRBJ2-3; weak D call: TRBD2 (6 bases). Germline V lookup: CDR1 SGHAT, CDR2 FQDESV (reference sequence). V lost 6 bases and J 3 bases, leaving 7 bases between the germline ends. The CDR3 is 12 amino acids. CDR3 loop: CASRGGTDTQYF. DNA for the CDR3: TGTGCCAGCAGGGGGGGAACAGATACGCAGTATTTT.

The genes are TRBV28 and TRBJ1-1; D gene uncertain. Trimming took 3 bases from V and 4 from J, leaving 9 bases between them. Germline CDR1 reads MDHEN; CDR2 reads SYDVKM. CDR3 length: 13 residues. CDR3 coding DNA: TGTGCCAGCAGTTTTTATGAAGGCACTGAAGCTTTCTTT. Its translation is CASSFYEGTEAFF.

The CDR3 sequence: CASSGTGYGGNTIYF. As DNA, the CDR3 is TGTGCCAGCAGCGGTACAGGGTACGGTGGAAACACCATATATTTT. This chain joins TRBV9 and TRBJ1-3; D might be TRBD1 (6 bases). The CDR3 has 15 amino acids. The V gene's germline CDR1 is SGDLS and CDR2 YYNGEE. The ends were cut back, 3 bases at V and 3 bases at J, with 13 bases in the middle.

This clone is a singleton in its sample. The CDR3 loop reads CASSFADRFNEKLFF. The CDR3 DNA reads TGTGCCAGCAGTTTTGCCGACAGGTTTAATGAAAAACTGTTTTTT. This chain links TRBV28 with TRBJ1-4; a weak D match, TRBD1 (6 bases). The germline V gene has CDR1 MDHEN and CDR2 SYDVKM. The V and J ends lost 3 bases and 4 bases respectively, with 12 bases between them. The CDR3 runs 15 residues. Variable domain in full (rest from reference TRBV28 and TRBJ1-4): DVKVTQSSRYLVKRTGEKVFLECVQDMDHENMFWYRQDPGLGLRLIYFSYDVKMKEKGDIPEGYSVSREKKERFSLILESASTNQTSMYLCASSFADRFNEKLFFGSGTQLSVL.

The chain joins TRBV4-3 to TRBJ1-1; unclear D gene. CDR1 and CDR2 (germline): LGHNA, YSLEER. Trimming pared 0 bases from V and 0 bases from J, leaving 14 bases between. CDR3 size: 17 residues. Here the CDR3 reads CASSQDSPRLMNTEAFF. CDR3 DNA sequence: TGCGCCAGCAGCCAAGACAGCCCGCGACTTATGAACACTGAAGCTTTCTTT.

V usage is TRBV27 and J usage is TRBJ1-5; 7 bases are a match to TRBD1. Germline V gene sequence: CDR1 MNHEY, CDR2 SMNVEV (reference sequence). J gave up 2 bases and V 3 bases, and 7 bases lay outside the gene matches. The CDR3 has 16 residues. This CDR3 is CASSFTGTVGNQPQHF. The CDR3 nucleotides are TGTGCCAGCAGTTTCACCGGGACAGTCGGCAATCAGCCCCAGCATTTT.

This clone was counted a single time. V and J are TRBV18 and TRBJ2-7; D possibly corresponds to TRBD1 (5 bases). The CDR3 is made up of 16 amino acids. The germline V gene encodes CDR1 KGHSH and CDR2 LQKENI. V dropped 1 base and J dropped 3 bases, with 16 bases sitting between them. The CDR3 spells CASSPHDSLEGYEQYF. Here the CDR3 DNA reads TGTGCCAGCTCACCACACGACAGCCTAGAAGGCTACGAGCAGTACTTC.

The rearrangement uses TRBV28 and TRBJ2-3, with 7 bases aligning to TRBD2. V lost 4 bases and J lost 2; bases outside the gene matches: 9. The V gene's germline CDR1 is MDHEN and CDR2 SYDVKM. This CDR3 spans 16 amino acids. The CDR3 loop reads CASSSAWGGNTDTQYF. The CDR3, as DNA: TGTGCCAGCAGTTCTGCCTGGGGGGGAAACACAGATACGCAGTATTTT.

V and J are TRBV14 and TRBJ2-7, with D possibly matching TRBD1 (5 bases). Trimming removed 4 bases at V and 2 bases at J, with 12 bases between. CDR3 length: 14 residues. Germline V gene sequence: CDR1 SGHDN, CDR2 FVKESK. The CDR3 loop reads CASSPNARAYEQYF. The CDR3 coding sequence is TGTGCCAGCAGCCCGAACGCCAGGGCCTACGAGCAGTACTTC.

This clone was detected once. In the same sample, other DNA sequences code for this CDR3. V and J are TRBV6-1 and TRBJ2-7; D perhaps matches TRBD2 (6 bases). The CDR3 has 15 amino acids. The V end lost 1 base, the J end lost 1 base, and 11 bases lay between the germline ends. Germline V CDR1 and CDR2: MNHNS, SASEGT. In DNA, the CDR3 is TGTGCCAGCAGTGAAGGGCGGGGCCCATCCTACGAGCAGTACTTC. It is translated as CASSEGRGPSYEQYF.

The rearrangement joins TRBV29-1 to TRBJ2-2; possible D gene TRBD2, 6 bases. The V gene lost 0 bases and the J gene lost 6 bases, with 14 bases spanning the gap. Germline assignment: CDR1 SQVTM and CDR2 ANQGSEA. The CDR3 is 15 residues long. Here the CDR3 reads CSVEEGGLRPGELFF. The CDR3 nucleotides read TGCAGCGTTGAAGAGGGGGGATTAAGGCCCGGGGAGCTGTTTTTT.

The genes are TRBV6-5 and TRBJ2-7; 7 bases agree with TRBD2. There are 15 residues in the CDR3. V gave up 9 bases and J gave up 0 bases; unmatched junction bases: 11. The germline V gene has CDR1 MNHEY and CDR2 SVGAGI. Here the CDR3 DNA reads TGTGCCAGTTCCCTTGGGGGGGGGTTCTCCTACGAGCAGTACTTC. Translation: CASSLGGGFSYEQYF.

The chain is built from TRBV15 and TRBJ2-1; possible D gene TRBD1, 5 bases. Germline-derived CDR1 and CDR2 are LNHNV and YYDKDF (reference sequence). The V gene lost 6 bases and the J gene lost 8 bases, with 11 bases spanning the gap. The CDR3 length is 12 residues. CDR3 sequence reads: CATRQGDDEQFF. The CDR3, as DNA: TGTGCCACCAGGCAGGGCGACGATGAGCAGTTCTTC. Drawing the rest from reference TRBV15 and TRBJ2-1, the complete variable domain is DAMVIQNPRYQVTQFGKPVTLSCSQTLNHNVMYWYQQKSSQAPKLLFHYYDKDFNNEADTPDNFQSRRPNTSFCFLDIRSPGLGDTAMYLCATRQGDDEQFFGPGTRLTVL.

The gene calls are TRBV15 and TRBJ2-2; 7 bases align to TRBD2. The CDR3 covers 16 residues. V was pared by 4 bases and J by 5 bases, with 10 bases of the junction left unmatched. Germline V lookup: CDR1 LNHNV, CDR2 YYDKDF (reference sequence). CDR3 residues: CATSNSPRGRTGELFF. The DNA of the CDR3 is TGTGCCACCAGCAACTCTCCCCGCGGGAGAACCGGGGAGCTGTTTTTT. Based on the CDR3 plus reference TRBV15 and TRBJ2-2, the full variable domain is DAMVIQNPRYQVTQFGKPVTLSCSQTLNHNVMYWYQQKSSQAPKLLFHYYDKDFNNEADTPDNFQSRRPNTSFCFLDIRSPGLGDTAMYLCATSNSPRGRTGELFFGEGSRLTVL.